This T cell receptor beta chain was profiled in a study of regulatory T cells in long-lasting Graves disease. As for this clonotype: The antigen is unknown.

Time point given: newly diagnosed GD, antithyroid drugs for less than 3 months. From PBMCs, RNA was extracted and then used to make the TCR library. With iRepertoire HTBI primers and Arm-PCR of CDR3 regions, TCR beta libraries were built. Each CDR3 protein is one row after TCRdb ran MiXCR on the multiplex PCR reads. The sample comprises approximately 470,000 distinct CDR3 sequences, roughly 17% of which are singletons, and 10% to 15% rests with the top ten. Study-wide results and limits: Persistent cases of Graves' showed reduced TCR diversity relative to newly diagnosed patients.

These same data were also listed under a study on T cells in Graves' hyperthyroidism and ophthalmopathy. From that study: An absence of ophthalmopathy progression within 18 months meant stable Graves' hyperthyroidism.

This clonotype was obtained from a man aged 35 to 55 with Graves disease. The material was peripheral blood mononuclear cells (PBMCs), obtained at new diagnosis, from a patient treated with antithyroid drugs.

The CDR3, as DNA: TGCGCCAGCAGCTTGCGGACAGCCAGCTCCTACGAGCAGTACTTC. Translation gives CASSLRTASSYEQYF. This chain uses TRBV5-1 with TRBJ2-7; tentatively, D is TRBD1 (6 bases). The CDR3 runs to 15 residues. The V end lost 1 base, the J end lost 0 bases, and 11 bases lay between the germline ends. Germline V lookup: CDR1 SGHRS, CDR2 YFSETQ.